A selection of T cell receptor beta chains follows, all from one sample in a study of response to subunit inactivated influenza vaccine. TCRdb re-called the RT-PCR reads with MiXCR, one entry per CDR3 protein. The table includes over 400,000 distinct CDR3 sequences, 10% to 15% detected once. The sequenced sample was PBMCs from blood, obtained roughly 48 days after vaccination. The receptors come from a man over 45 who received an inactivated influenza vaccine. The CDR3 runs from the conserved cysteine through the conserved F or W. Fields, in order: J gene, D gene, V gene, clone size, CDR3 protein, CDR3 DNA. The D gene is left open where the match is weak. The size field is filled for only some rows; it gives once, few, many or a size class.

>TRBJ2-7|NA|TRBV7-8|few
CASSSVPLSGSMDEQYF
TGTGCCAGCAGCTCCGTACCCCTCAGCGGAAGCATGGACGAGCAGTACTTC
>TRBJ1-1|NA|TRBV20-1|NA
CSAQPGHQNTEAFF
TGCAGTGCTCAACCGGGACACCAGAACACTGAAGCTTTCTTT
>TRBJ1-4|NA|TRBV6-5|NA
CASSYSISATNEKLFF
TGTGCCAGCAGTTACTCGATCTCTGCAACTAATGAAAAACTGTTTTTT
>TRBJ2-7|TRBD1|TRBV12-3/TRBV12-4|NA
CASSFRRDSNEQYF
TGTGCCAGCAGTTTTCGAAGGGACAGTAACGAGCAGTACTTC
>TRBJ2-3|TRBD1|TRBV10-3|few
CAIKREGQGSDTQYF
TGTGCCATCAAACGAGAGGGACAGGGGTCAGATACGCAGTATTTT
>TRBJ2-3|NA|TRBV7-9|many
CASSPGNGVSTDTQYF
TGTGCCAGCAGCCCCGGGAACGGGGTGAGCACAGATACGCAGTATTTT
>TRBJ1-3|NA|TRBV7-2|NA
CASSLASTAAGNTIYF
TGTGCCAGCAGCTTAGCGAGCACGGCGGCAGGAAACACCATATATTTT
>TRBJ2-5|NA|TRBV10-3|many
CAISDRLGQGETQYF
TGTGCCATCAGTGACCGACTCGGGCAGGGAGAGACCCAGTACTTC
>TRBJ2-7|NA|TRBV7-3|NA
CASSSGSPEGTLTYEQYF
TGTGCCAGCAGCTCGGGGTCCCCAGAGGGGACACTGACCTACGAGCAGTACTTC
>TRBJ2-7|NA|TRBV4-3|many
CASSQKGHLEQYF
TGCGCCAGCAGCCAAAAGGGACACCTCGAGCAGTACTTC
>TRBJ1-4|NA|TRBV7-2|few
CASSLHGPEKLFF
TGTGCCAGCAGCTTACATGGACCTGAAAAACTGTTTTTT
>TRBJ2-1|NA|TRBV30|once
CAWSGQYNEQFF
TGTGCCTGGAGCGGGCAATACAATGAGCAGTTCTTC
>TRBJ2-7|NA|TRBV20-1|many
CSARDAGGYEQYF
TGCAGTGCTAGAGATGCAGGAGGCTACGAGCAGTACTTC
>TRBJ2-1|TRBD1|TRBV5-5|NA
CASSWTGGRNEQFF
TGTGCCAGCAGCTGGACAGGGGGTCGCAATGAGCAGTTCTTC
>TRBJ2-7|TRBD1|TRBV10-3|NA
CAISDRDRHYEQYF
TGTGCCATCAGTGATCGGGACAGGCACTACGAGCAGTACTTC
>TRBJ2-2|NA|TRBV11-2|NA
CASSPLRRRANTGELFF
TGTGCCAGCAGCCCTCTCCGCCGGAGAGCCAACACCGGGGAGCTGTTTTTT
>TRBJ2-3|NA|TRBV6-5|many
CASSSDPGPDTQYF
TGTGCCAGCAGTTCGGACCCCGGCCCAGATACGCAGTATTTT
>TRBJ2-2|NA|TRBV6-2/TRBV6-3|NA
CASSPSRWELFF
TGTGCCAGCAGCCCTTCACGGTGGGAACTGTTTTTT
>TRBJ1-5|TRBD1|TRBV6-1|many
CASSPRTGYSNQPQHF
TGTGCCAGCAGTCCCCGGACAGGCTATAGCAATCAGCCCCAGCATTTT
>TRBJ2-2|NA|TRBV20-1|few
CSARRRNTGELFF
TGCAGTGCTAGGCGACGGAACACCGGGGAGCTGTTTTTT
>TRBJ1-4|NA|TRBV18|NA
CASSPSPVATNEKLFF
TGTGCCAGCTCACCTTCGCCGGTAGCAACTAATGAAAAACTGTTTTTT
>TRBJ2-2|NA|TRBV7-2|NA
CASSSRDWNTGELFF
TGTGCCAGCAGCTCCCGGGACTGGAACACCGGGGAGCTGTTTTTT
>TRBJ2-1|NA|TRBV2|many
CASSELLYSSYNEQFF
TGTGCCAGCAGTGAATTGCTGTACAGCTCCTACAATGAGCAGTTCTTC
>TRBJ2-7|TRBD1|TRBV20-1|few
CSATGTGGKGVYEQYF
TGCAGTGCTACAGGGACAGGGGGAAAGGGCGTCTACGAGCAGTACTTC
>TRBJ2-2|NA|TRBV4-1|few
CASSQDLLGGELFF
TGCGCCAGCAGCCAAGATCTTTTGGGCGGGGAGCTGTTTTTT
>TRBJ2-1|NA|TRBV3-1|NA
CASSQEVGAEAHEQFF
TGTGCCAGCAGCCAAGAGGTGGGAGCCGAAGCCCATGAGCAGTTCTTC
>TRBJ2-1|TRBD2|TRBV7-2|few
CASAKSGGRYNEQFF
TGTGCCAGTGCCAAGTCGGGGGGGCGCTACAATGAGCAGTTCTTC
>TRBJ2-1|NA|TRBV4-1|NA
CASSQGDFPFDEQFF
TGCGCCAGCAGCCAAGGAGACTTCCCGTTCGATGAGCAGTTCTTC
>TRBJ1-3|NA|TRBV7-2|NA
CASTFPQGTIYF
TGTGCCAGCACCTTCCCCCAGGGAACCATATATTTT
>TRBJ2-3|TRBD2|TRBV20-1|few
CSALRAGAEDTQYF
TGCAGTGCCCTACGGGCGGGAGCGGAAGATACGCAGTATTTT
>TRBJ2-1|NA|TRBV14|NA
CASSETVYNEQFF
TGTGCCAGCAGCGAGACAGTCTACAATGAGCAGTTCTTC
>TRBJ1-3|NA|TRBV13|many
CASSLGTFGNTIYF
TGTGCCAGCAGCTTAGGGACATTCGGAAACACCATATATTTT
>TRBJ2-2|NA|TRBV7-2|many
CASSFGFRTGELFF
TGTGCCAGCAGCTTCGGGTTTAGAACCGGGGAGCTGTTTTTT
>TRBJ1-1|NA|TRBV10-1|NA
CASSEFKRNTEAFF
TGCGCCAGCAGTGAGTTTAAGAGGAACACTGAAGCTTTCTTT
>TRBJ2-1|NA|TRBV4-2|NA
CASSQADKGYEQFF
TGTGCCAGCAGCCAGGCCGACAAGGGGTATGAGCAGTTCTTC
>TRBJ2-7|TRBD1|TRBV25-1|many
CASSKQGSYEQYF
TGTGCCAGCAGCAAACAGGGGAGCTACGAGCAGTACTTC
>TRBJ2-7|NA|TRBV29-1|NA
CSVDEGSREQDF
TGCAGCGTTGATGAAGGCTCTCGCGAGCAGGACTTC
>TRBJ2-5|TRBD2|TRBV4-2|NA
CASSQDRTRGGQETQYF
TGTGCCAGCAGCCAAGATAGAACTCGGGGAGGGCAAGAGACCCAGTACTTC
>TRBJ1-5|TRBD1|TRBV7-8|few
CASSLDRTGVRQPQHF
TGTGCCAGCAGCTTAGACAGGACAGGGGTTCGGCAGCCCCAGCATTTT
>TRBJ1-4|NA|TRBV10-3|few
CAISETGPEKLFF
TGTGCCATCAGTGAAACAGGGCCTGAAAAACTGTTTTTT